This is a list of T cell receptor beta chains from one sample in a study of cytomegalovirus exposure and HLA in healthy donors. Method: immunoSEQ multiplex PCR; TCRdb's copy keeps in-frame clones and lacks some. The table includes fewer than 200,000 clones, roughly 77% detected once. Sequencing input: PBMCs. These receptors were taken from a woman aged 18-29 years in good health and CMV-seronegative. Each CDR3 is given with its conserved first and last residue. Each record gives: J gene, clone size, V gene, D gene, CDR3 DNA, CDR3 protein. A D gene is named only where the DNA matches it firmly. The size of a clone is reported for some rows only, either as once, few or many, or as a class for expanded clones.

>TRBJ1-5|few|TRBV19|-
TGTGCCAGTAGTAAAGGGGCAGGGCAGCCCCAGCATTTT
CASSKGAGQPQHF
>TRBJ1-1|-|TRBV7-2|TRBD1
TGTGCCAGCAGCACTTCGACAGGGGAGAACACTGAAGCTTTCTTT
CASSTSTGENTEAFF
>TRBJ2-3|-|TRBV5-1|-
TGCGCCAGCAGCTTGGACAGGGTTAGCACAGATACGCAGTATTTT
CASSLDRVSTDTQYF
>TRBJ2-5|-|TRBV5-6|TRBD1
TGTGCCAGCAGCTTGTTAGGGACAGGGGTTCGAGAGACCCAGTACTTC
CASSLLGTGVRETQYF
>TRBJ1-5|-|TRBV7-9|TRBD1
TGTTCCAGCAGCTCCGGGACAGGCTCTATGCATCAGCCCCAGCATTTT
CSSSSGTGSMHQPQHF
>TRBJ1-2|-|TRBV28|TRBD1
TGTGCCAGCGGACTATGGCGGGACAGGGGCTCTGGCTACACCTTC
CASGLWRDRGSGYTF
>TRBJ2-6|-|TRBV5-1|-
TGCGCCAGCAGCTTGGATGGGCTCTCTGGGGCCAACGTCCTGACTTTC
CASSLDGLSGANVLTF
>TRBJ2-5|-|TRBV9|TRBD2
TGTGCCAGCAGCGTAGGAGCGACTAGCGGGAGCGGAGAGACCCAGTACTTC
CASSVGATSGSGETQYF
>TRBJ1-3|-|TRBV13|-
TGTGCCAGCAGCTCGCCCGGGACATCTGGAAACACCATATATTTT
CASSSPGTSGNTIYF
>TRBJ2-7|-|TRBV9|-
TGTGCCAGCAGCGGGAGGGACAGCACCTACGAGCAGTACTTC
CASSGRDSTYEQYF
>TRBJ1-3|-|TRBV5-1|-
TGCGCCAGCAGCTTGGGGGGGGGCGGTCCTGGAAACACCATATATTTT
CASSLGGGGPGNTIYF
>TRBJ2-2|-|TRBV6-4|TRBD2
TGTGCCAGCAGTGAAGCGGGAGGGACCGGGGAGCTGTTTTTT
CASSEAGGTGELFF
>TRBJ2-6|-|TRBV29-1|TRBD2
TGCAGCGTAGCAGGCGGGAGGGCTCGCCCTTTTGGGGCCAACGTCCTGACTTTC
CSVAGGRARPFGANVLTF
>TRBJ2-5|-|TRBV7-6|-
TGTGCCAGCAGCTTAGCCAGCCAGGGGGAGACCCAGTACTTC
CASSLASQGETQYF
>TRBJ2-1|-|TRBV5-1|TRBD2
TGCGCCAGCAGCTTGGCGGCGGGAGGGCGCTACAATGAGCAGTTCTTC
CASSLAAGGRYNEQFF
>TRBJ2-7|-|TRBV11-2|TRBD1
TGTGCCAGCAGCTTTACCCACTCCCAGGGGGCCAGCTACGAGCAGTACTTC
CASSFTHSQGASYEQYF
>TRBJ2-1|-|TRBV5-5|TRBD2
TGTGCCAGCAGCTCCCCCGGGACTAGCGGGAGGAAGTTCAATGAGCAGTTCTTC
CASSSPGTSGRKFNEQFF
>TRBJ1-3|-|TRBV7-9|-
TGTTCCAGCAGCTTATGGACAGACGGAAACACCATATATTTT
CSSSLWTDGNTIYF
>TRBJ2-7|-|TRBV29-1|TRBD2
TGCAGCGTTACGGGGGCTAGCGGGGGCCCGAGCTCCTACGAGCAGTACTTC
CSVTGASGGPSSYEQYF
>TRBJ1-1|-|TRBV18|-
TGTGCCAGCTCACCACCGGACAGCGTCATGAACACTGAAGCTTTCTTT
CASSPPDSVMNTEAFF
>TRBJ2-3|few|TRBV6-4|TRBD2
TGTGCCAGCAGTGAAGTGGCTAGCGGGGGAGATACGCAGTATTTT
CASSEVASGGDTQYF
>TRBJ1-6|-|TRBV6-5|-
TGTGCCAGCAGTTACCCAAATTCACCCCTCCACTTT
CASSYPNSPLHF
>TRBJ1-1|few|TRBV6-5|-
TGTGCCAGCAGCGATACAGGGCTGGGGAACACTGAAGCTTTCTTT
CASSDTGLGNTEAFF
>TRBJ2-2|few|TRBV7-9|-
TGTTCCAGCAGCTTGTTTGGTCAGGGAATACTAACCGGGGAGCTGTTTTTT
CSSSLFGQGILTGELFF
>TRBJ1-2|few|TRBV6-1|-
TGTGCCAGCAGTGAAGAGTCGGGGGATGGCTACACCTTC
CASSEESGDGYTF
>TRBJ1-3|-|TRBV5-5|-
TGTGCCAGCAGCTTGGGTACGGGGGTATCTGGAAACACCATATATTTT
CASSLGTGVSGNTIYF
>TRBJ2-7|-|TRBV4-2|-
TGTGCCAGCAGCCAAGATTTCGCGAACTACGAGCAGTACTTC
CASSQDFANYEQYF
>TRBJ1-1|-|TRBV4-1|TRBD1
TGCGCCAGCAGCCTAGAACAGGGGCACGGGACTGAAGCTTTCTTT
CASSLEQGHGTEAFF